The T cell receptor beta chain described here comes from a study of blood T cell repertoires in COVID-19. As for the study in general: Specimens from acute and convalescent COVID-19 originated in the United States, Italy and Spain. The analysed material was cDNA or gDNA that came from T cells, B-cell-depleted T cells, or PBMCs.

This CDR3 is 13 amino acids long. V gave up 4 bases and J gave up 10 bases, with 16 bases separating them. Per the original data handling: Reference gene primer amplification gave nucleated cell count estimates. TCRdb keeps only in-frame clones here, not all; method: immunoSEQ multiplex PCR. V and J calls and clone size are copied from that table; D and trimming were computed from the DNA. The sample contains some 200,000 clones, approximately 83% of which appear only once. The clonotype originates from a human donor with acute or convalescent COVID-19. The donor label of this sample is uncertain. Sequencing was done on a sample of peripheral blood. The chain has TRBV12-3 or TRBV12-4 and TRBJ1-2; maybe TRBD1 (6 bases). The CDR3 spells CASSYGDTIDYTF. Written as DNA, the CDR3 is TGTGCCAGCAGTTATGGGGACACGATAGACTACACCTTC.